This T cell receptor beta chain was retrieved from a study of PD-1 blockade in classical Hodgkin lymphoma. The study's findings and limits: Newly diagnosed patients were said to have less baseline TCR diversity than healthy donors did.

Time point here: newly diagnosed, previously untreated cHL patient sample. Researchers used newly diagnosed, untreated classical Hodgkin lymphoma PBMCs for comparison. CDR3 length: 14 amino acids. Germline V gene lookup returns CDR1 LNHNV and CDR2 YYDKDF (reference sequence). V lost 4 bases, J lost 10 bases, and 17 bases lay in between. The protocol was immunoSEQ multiplex PCR, while the TCRdb copy is restricted to in-frame clones and leaves out a portion. The sample has approximately 47,000 clones; just over 90% are singletons. Regarding this clone: Antigen: not known.

The rearrangement joins TRBV15 to TRBJ2-1; perhaps D is TRBD1 or TRBD2 (5 bases each). The sequence was obtained from a human donor with classical Hodgkin lymphoma. Sequencing was carried out using peripheral blood mononuclear cells (PBMCs). The CDR3: CATSKGTASEEQFF. DNA of the CDR3: TGTGCCACCAGCAAGGGGACCGCATCGGAGGAGCAGTTCTTC.